These 12 T cell receptor beta chains came from one sample sequenced in a study of response to subunit inactivated influenza vaccine. TCRdb called the RT-PCR reads again in MiXCR, with one record for every CDR3 protein. This sample has almost 600,000 distinct CDR3 sequences, with approximately 14% found just once. This specimen consisted of PBMCs from blood, obtained 12 days after vaccination. The receptors derive from a man aged 50 or older who received an inactivated influenza vaccine.

This clonotype was counted once. Sequence at one end of the junction differs from germline and may be a read error. The chain uses TRBV20-1 and TRBJ1-2; TRBD1 is a possible D gene (6 bases). The CDR3 has 16 amino acids. Germline-derived CDR1 and CDR2 are DFQATT and SNEGSKA (reference sequence). CDR3 in amino acids: CSARDLLQGGRGGYTF. CDR3 nucleotides: TGCAGTGCTAGAGATCTCTTACAGGGTGGAAGAGGTGGCTACACCTTT.

The genes are TRBV12-3 or TRBV12-4 and TRBJ1-5, with D unresolved. The CDR3 spans 12 residues. The ends were cut back, 4 bases at V and 9 bases at J, with 10 bases in the middle. CDR3 amino acids: CASSSGFGPQHF. The DNA of the CDR3 is TGTGCCAGCAGTTCCGGGTTTGGGCCCCAGCATTTT.

This clonotype was detected ten times or more. V gene TRBV5-1 combines with J gene TRBJ1-1; maybe TRBD1 (5 bases). CDR1 and CDR2 from the germline V gene are SGHRS and YFSETQ. The CDR3 is 14 amino acids. The V gene lost 3 bases and the J gene lost 5 bases, with 14 bases spanning the gap. CDR3 nucleotide sequence: TGCGCCAGCAGCTCGCAGGGATGGGGGACTGAAGCTTTCTTT. This sequence encodes CASSSQGWGTEAFF.

The rearrangement links TRBV5-8 to TRBJ1-2; the match to TRBD1 covers 8 bases. Germline V lookup: CDR1 SGHTS, CDR2 YDEGEE. V was clipped by 4 bases and J by 0 bases; unmatched bases: 5. The CDR3 runs 15 residues. The CDR3 sequence is CASSVGQAANYGYTF. DNA of the CDR3: TGTGCCAGCAGCGTGGGACAGGCAGCTAACTATGGCTACACCTTC. The full variable domain, completed using reference TRBV5-8 and TRBJ1-2, is EAGVTQSPTHLIKTRGQQATLRCSPISGHTSVYWYQQALGLGLQFLLWYDEGEERNRGNFPPRFSGRQFPNYSSELNVNALELEDSALYLCASSVGQAANYGYTFGSGTRLTVV.

This clonotype showed up just a few times. The CDR3 nucleotides are TGCAGTGCTACCGCGGAAGCTGCTAACTATGGCTACACCTTC. Its translation is CSATAEAANYGYTF. The rearrangement joins TRBV20-1 to TRBJ1-2; D not certain. The CDR3 is made up of 14 amino acids. Germline loops: CDR1 DFQATT, CDR2 SNEGSKA (reference sequence). V was trimmed by 4 bases and J by 0 bases, leaving 12 bases between them.

This clonotype was detected only a few times. DNA of the CDR3: TGTGCCAGCAGCCCCGGTCGAGAGGGGATGTCCTACAATGAGCAGTTCTTC. Translation gives CASSPGREGMSYNEQFF. J is TRBJ2-1 and V is TRBV4-2; D could derive from TRBD1 or TRBD2 (5 bases each). The V end was cut by 4 bases, the J end by 1 base, with 17 bases between. CDR3 length: 17 amino acids. Germline CDR1 LGHNA, CDR2 YNFKEQ.

This clonotype was seen more than once but under ten times. The chain carries TRBV6-2 or TRBV6-3 and TRBJ1-1, with D perhaps matching TRBD1 (5 bases). Trimming pared 4 bases from V and 4 bases from J, leaving 16 bases between. Germline CDR1 is MNHEY and CDR2 is SVGEGT. The CDR3 loop spans 15 amino acids. CDR3 sequence reads: CASSSLKGRRTEAFF. The CDR3 DNA is TGTGCCAGCAGTTCCTTGAAGGGGAGACGCACTGAAGCTTTCTTT.

This clonotype occurred a few times. The chain joins TRBV5-5 to TRBJ1-5; TRBD1 agrees at 7 bases. The junction had 12 bases not matched to a gene; V was cut back by 1 base and J by 8 bases. The germline V gene has CDR1 SGHKS and CDR2 YYEKEE (reference sequence). The length of the CDR3 is 16 residues. CDR3 protein: CASSLSLSGGGKPQHF. The CDR3 DNA reads as TGTGCCAGCAGCTTGTCGTTGTCAGGGGGAGGGAAGCCCCAGCATTTT.

The chain joins TRBV28 to TRBJ2-7; D is possibly TRBD1 (7 bases). Trimming removed 7 bases from V and 0 bases from J, with 16 bases in between. This CDR3 comprises 15 residues. CDR1 and CDR2 from the germline V gene are MDHEN and SYDVKM. CDR3 DNA sequence: TGTGCCAGCACCCCGGAGGGGGCTAGCTCCTACGAGCAGTACTTC. Encoded protein: CASTPEGASSYEQYF.

This clonotype was detected a few times. The V gene is TRBV20-1, the J gene TRBJ1-5, with D perhaps matching TRBD1 (6 bases). The germline V gene has CDR1 DFQATT and CDR2 SNEGSKA (reference sequence). Trimming removed 3 bases from V and 1 base from J, with 16 bases in between. The length of the CDR3 is 16 residues. CDR3 amino acids: CSARGGVRASNQPQHF. CDR3 sequence (DNA): TGCAGTGCTAGGGGGGGCGTCCGAGCGAGCAATCAGCCCCAGCATTTT.

This clonotype was seen a few times. CDR3 protein: CASSRLAGVGNEQFF. As DNA, the CDR3 is TGTGCCAGCAGCCGACTAGCGGGAGTCGGTAATGAGCAGTTCTTC. The chain links TRBV7-2 to TRBJ2-1; TRBD2 agrees at 12 bases. Trimming at V came to 5 bases and at J to 7 bases, leaving 6 bases not matched to a gene. This CDR3 comprises 15 residues. Germline V gene data show CDR1 as SGHTA and CDR2 as FQGNSA.

The J gene is TRBJ2-3, the V gene TRBV15, with 8 bases identical to TRBD2. CDR1 and CDR2 (germline): LNHNV, YYDKDF (reference sequence). V was clipped by 4 bases and J by 2 bases; unmatched bases: 11. The CDR3 contains 17 residues. CDR3 bases: TGTGCCACCAGCACCCGGGGTAGCGGGGTTCTCACAGATACGCAGTATTTT. It specifies CATSTRGSGVLTDTQYF.